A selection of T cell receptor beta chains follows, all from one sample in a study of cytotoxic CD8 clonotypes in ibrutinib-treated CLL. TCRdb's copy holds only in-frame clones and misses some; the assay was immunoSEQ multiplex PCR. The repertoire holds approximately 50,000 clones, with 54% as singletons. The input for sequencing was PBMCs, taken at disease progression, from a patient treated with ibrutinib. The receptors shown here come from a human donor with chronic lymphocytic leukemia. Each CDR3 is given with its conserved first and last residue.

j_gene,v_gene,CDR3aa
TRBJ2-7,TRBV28,CASSLLASGSYEQYF
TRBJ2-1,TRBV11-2,CASSFRDEQFF
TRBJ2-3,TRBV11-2,CASSPPRGTDTQYF
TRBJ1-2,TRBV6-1,CASSADFGGGGYTF
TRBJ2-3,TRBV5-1,CASSLAPASSGDTQYF
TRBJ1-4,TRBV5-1,CASSSRAGGTNEKLFF
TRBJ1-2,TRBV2,CASVDRAGGYTF
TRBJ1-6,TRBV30,CAWMGQGAYNSPLHF
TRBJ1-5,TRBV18,CASSADRPASGQPQHF
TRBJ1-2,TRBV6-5,CASRDILANYGYTF
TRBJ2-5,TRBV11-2,CASSLGGTSGIQETQYF
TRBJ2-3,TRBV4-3,CASSQDPASGGGDTQYF
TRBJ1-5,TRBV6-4,CASSLRQGQPQHF
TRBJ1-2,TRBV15,CATSRANQEGYGYTF
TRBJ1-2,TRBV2,CASSGQGPSYGYTF
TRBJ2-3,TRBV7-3,CASSQTGFLTDTQYF
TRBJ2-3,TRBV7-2,CASTPLAGGTDTQYF
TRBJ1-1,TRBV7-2,CASSFTSRGTEAFF
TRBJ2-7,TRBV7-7,CASSPSPGQGPYEQYF
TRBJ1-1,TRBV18,CASSPMGARISNTEAFF
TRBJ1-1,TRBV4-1,CASSPGWKVTEAFF
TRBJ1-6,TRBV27,CASSPRPTGVDSPLHF
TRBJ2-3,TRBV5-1,CASSAGQGALDTQYF
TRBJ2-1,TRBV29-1,CSVDRTGIQFF
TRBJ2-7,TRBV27,CASSSPGHPFLEQYF
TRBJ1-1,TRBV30,CARITGGFMNTEAFF
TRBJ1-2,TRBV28,CASSLGWGRGIEGYTF
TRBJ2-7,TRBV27,CASSFTGTVPYEQYF
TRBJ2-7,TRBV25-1,CASRGVDGFPYEQYF
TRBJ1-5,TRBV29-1,CSVGGPDQPQHF
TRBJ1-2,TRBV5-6,CASSSGLKGYTF
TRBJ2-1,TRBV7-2,CASSPSGKSSYNEQFF
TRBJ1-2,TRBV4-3,CASSQWDSLPYGYTF
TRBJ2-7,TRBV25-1,CASSARFFGTTTYEQYF
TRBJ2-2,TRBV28,CASSSGLGELFF
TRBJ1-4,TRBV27,CASSLSALNEKLFF
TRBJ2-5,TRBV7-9,CASSGRTSGPVETQYF
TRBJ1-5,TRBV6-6,CASRPMDRTINQPQHF
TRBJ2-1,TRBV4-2,CARSLATSGKHEDEQFF
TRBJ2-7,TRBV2,CATHSRRDYEQYF
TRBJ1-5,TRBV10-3,CATHKGDRDNQPQHF
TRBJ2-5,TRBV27,CASSQKTGTQQETQYF
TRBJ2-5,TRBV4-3,CASSQDLGGPDGVKTQYF
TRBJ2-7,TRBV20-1,CSAGAYEQYF
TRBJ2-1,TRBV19,CASSDTGTSGEQFF
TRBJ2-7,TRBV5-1,CASSSAGGRREQYF
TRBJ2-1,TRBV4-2,CASSRTSGGASYNEQFF
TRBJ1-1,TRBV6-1,CASSEAGQLEAFF
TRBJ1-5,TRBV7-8,CASSPRAYSNQPQHF
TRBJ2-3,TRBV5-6,CASSLFGLAGGWLTDTQYF
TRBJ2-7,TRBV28,CASSGLLAGGVMNEQYF
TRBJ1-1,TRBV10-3,CAISEYGENTEAFF
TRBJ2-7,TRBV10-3,CAISSDAWTAGNEQYF
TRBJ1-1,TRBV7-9,CASSLPAGQHTEAFF
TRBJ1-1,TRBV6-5,CASSYRGLGGWAFF
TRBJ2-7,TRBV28,CASSSRDRGRLGEQYF
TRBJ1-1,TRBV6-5,CASKKTGNSEAFF
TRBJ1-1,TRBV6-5,CASRGRPNTEAFF
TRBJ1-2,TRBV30,CAWSRSDRGRRIIYGYTF